These T cell receptor beta chains were read from a single sample in a study of T-cell memory formation after mild COVID-19. TCRdb ran MiXCR on the 5' RACE reads and lists one entry per CDR3 protein. The sample yields more than 300,000 distinct CDR3 sequences, approximately 22% seen once. The sequencing input was PBMCs or a T cell subset sorted from them (not recorded which). These receptors were obtained from a man younger than 35 who had mild COVID-19 (a few samples of this study predate the infection). Cell type and time point are not known. Both conserved end residues are part of each CDR3. A D gene is named only where the DNA matches it firmly. A clone size is listed for some rows: how often the clone was seen (once, few, many), or a class if it is expanded.

clone_size: few
j_call: TRBJ2-1
d_call: TRBD2
v_call: TRBV7-8
cdr3_nt: TGTGCCAGCAGGTTAAACCTAGCGGGAGTAGCGAGTAATAATGAGCAGTTCTTC
cdr3_aa: CASRLNLAGVASNNEQFF

clone_size: NA
j_call: TRBJ2-1
d_call: TRBD1
v_call: TRBV12-3/TRBV12-4
cdr3_nt: TGTGCCAGCAGCACGGGACAGGGGCCCTACAATGAGCAGTTCTTC
cdr3_aa: CASSTGQGPYNEQFF

clone_size: NA
j_call: TRBJ2-3
d_call: TRBD1
v_call: TRBV5-1
cdr3_nt: TGCGCCAGCCGCACCGCCACAGGGGCGGCTAGCACAGATACGCAGTATTTT
cdr3_aa: CASRTATGAASTDTQYF

clone_size: NA
j_call: TRBJ2-5
d_call: NA
v_call: TRBV9
cdr3_nt: TGTGCCAGCAGCCCGAGGGGTGGTGGCTCTATAGAGACCCAGTACTTC
cdr3_aa: CASSPRGGGSIETQYF

clone_size: NA
j_call: TRBJ2-3
d_call: TRBD2
v_call: TRBV4-2
cdr3_nt: TGTGCCAGCAGCCAAGGCGGGGGGGACACAGATACGCAGTATTTT
cdr3_aa: CASSQGGGDTDTQYF

clone_size: few
j_call: TRBJ1-2
d_call: NA
v_call: TRBV7-2
cdr3_nt: TGTGCCAGCAGCCCCCGATGGGAGGGCGGAGGCTACACCTTC
cdr3_aa: CASSPRWEGGGYTF

clone_size: NA
j_call: TRBJ2-5
d_call: TRBD2
v_call: TRBV12-3/TRBV12-4
cdr3_nt: TGTGCCAGCAGGGACTCTAGCGGGGGGGAAACCCAGTACTTC
cdr3_aa: CASRDSSGGETQYF

clone_size: few
j_call: TRBJ1-6
d_call: NA
v_call: TRBV20-1
cdr3_nt: TGCAGTGCCGTAGAGAGGGGCCGTAATTCACCCCTCCACTTT
cdr3_aa: CSAVERGRNSPLHF

clone_size: NA
j_call: TRBJ1-5
d_call: NA
v_call: TRBV13
cdr3_nt: TGTGCCAGCAGCTTACAGTCTATTGGCAATCAGCCCCAGCATTTT
cdr3_aa: CASSLQSIGNQPQHF

clone_size: NA
j_call: TRBJ2-1
d_call: NA
v_call: TRBV7-9
cdr3_nt: TGTGCCAGCAGCTCAGGGGCAGAGGTCAATGAGCAGTTCTTC
cdr3_aa: CASSSGAEVNEQFF

clone_size: few
j_call: TRBJ2-1
d_call: TRBD2
v_call: TRBV7-2
cdr3_nt: TGTGCCAGCAGCTTACTAGCGGGGGGTCGATACAATGAGCAGTTCTTC
cdr3_aa: CASSLLAGGRYNEQFF

clone_size: NA
j_call: TRBJ2-5
d_call: TRBD2
v_call: TRBV20-1
cdr3_nt: TGCAGTGCTACCCCGGGGACTAGCGGGGAGACCCAGTACTTC
cdr3_aa: CSATPGTSGETQYF

clone_size: few
j_call: TRBJ2-1
d_call: TRBD2
v_call: TRBV28
cdr3_nt: TGTGCCAGCAGTTTAAAGGGAGCGGGGGGATATGAGCAGTTCTTC
cdr3_aa: CASSLKGAGGYEQFF

clone_size: NA
j_call: TRBJ2-1
d_call: TRBD1
v_call: TRBV2
cdr3_nt: TGTGCCAGCACCAGTACAGGGGGCGCGAGCAATGAGCAGTTCTTC
cdr3_aa: CASTSTGGASNEQFF

clone_size: NA
j_call: TRBJ2-3
d_call: NA
v_call: TRBV30
cdr3_nt: TGTGCCTGGAGTGTAGGATGGTCAGATACGCAGTATTTT
cdr3_aa: CAWSVGWSDTQYF

clone_size: NA
j_call: TRBJ2-5
d_call: NA
v_call: TRBV9
cdr3_nt: TGTGCCAGCAGCGTAGACTCGCGGGGATACCAAGAGACCCAGTACTTC
cdr3_aa: CASSVDSRGYQETQYF

clone_size: NA
j_call: TRBJ2-5
d_call: NA
v_call: TRBV28
cdr3_nt: TGTGCCAGCAGTTTTCAGAGCCAAGAGACCCAGTACTTC
cdr3_aa: CASSFQSQETQYF

clone_size: NA
j_call: TRBJ2-5
d_call: TRBD2
v_call: TRBV5-1
cdr3_nt: TGCGCCAGCAGCCCCCGGACTAGCGGGGTGGGGGAGACCCAGTACTTC
cdr3_aa: CASSPRTSGVGETQYF

clone_size: few
j_call: TRBJ1-1
d_call: NA
v_call: TRBV7-9
cdr3_nt: TGTGCCAGCAGCGCCTGGCGGGGGGCTCGGACTGAAGCTTTCTTT
cdr3_aa: CASSAWRGARTEAFF

clone_size: many
j_call: TRBJ1-1
d_call: NA
v_call: TRBV7-9
cdr3_nt: TGTGCCAGCAGCTTACGGGGGCGAGGGACTGAAGCTTTCTTT
cdr3_aa: CASSLRGRGTEAFF

clone_size: few
j_call: TRBJ1-1
d_call: TRBD1
v_call: TRBV20-1
cdr3_nt: TGCAGTGCCAAGGACAGGCTGAACACTGAAGCTTTCTTT
cdr3_aa: CSAKDRLNTEAFF

clone_size: NA
j_call: TRBJ1-1
d_call: NA
v_call: TRBV27
cdr3_nt: TGTGCCAGCAGTCCCCCGGGCGGGACAGCTTTCTTT
cdr3_aa: CASSPPGGTAFF

clone_size: few
j_call: TRBJ1-1
d_call: NA
v_call: TRBV7-8
cdr3_nt: TGTGCCAGCAGCTTGAGGCGGCCTGACGGCACTGAAGCTTTCTTT
cdr3_aa: CASSLRRPDGTEAFF

clone_size: NA
j_call: TRBJ2-7
d_call: TRBD1
v_call: TRBV5-5
cdr3_nt: TGTGCCAGCAGCCCCGAGAATCCCGGGACAGGGGTCTACGAGCAGTACTTC
cdr3_aa: CASSPENPGTGVYEQYF

clone_size: NA
j_call: TRBJ2-7
d_call: TRBD2
v_call: TRBV5-1
cdr3_nt: TGCGCCAGCAGCTTGACTAGCGGCGCCTACGAGCAGTACTTC
cdr3_aa: CASSLTSGAYEQYF

clone_size: NA
j_call: TRBJ1-5
d_call: NA
v_call: TRBV30
cdr3_nt: TGTGCCTGGAGTGTACGCGGATATCAGCCCCAGCATTTT
cdr3_aa: CAWSVRGYQPQHF

clone_size: few
j_call: TRBJ2-2
d_call: NA
v_call: TRBV4-1
cdr3_nt: TGCGCCAGCAGCTCTGGGGAAACCGGGGAGCTGTTTTTT
cdr3_aa: CASSSGETGELFF

clone_size: NA
j_call: TRBJ2-3
d_call: NA
v_call: TRBV7-2
cdr3_nt: TGTGCCAGCAGCTTCGTACCAGATACGCAGTATTTT
cdr3_aa: CASSFVPDTQYF

clone_size: few
j_call: TRBJ1-2
d_call: NA
v_call: TRBV5-8
cdr3_nt: TGTGCCAGCGAACCCCGGACGGCCAACTATGGCTACACCTTC
cdr3_aa: CASEPRTANYGYTF